This record covers a single T cell receptor (beta chain). Constant-segment primers served in 5'RACE that generated TCR alpha and TCR beta cDNA libraries bearing sample barcodes and UMIs. Using its own MiXCR run on the 5' RACE reads, TCRdb lists one record per CDR3 protein. Of around 510,000 distinct CDR3 sequences listed, roughly 22% were seen once; the top ten hold roughly 8.1%. This specimen comes from a study of T-cell memory formation after mild COVID-19. The length of the CDR3 is 21 residues. V was clipped by 3 bases and J by 7 bases; unmatched bases: 27. Sequencing was done on a sample of PBMCs or a T cell subset sorted from them (not recorded which). The chain couples TRBV12-3 or TRBV12-4 to TRBJ2-7, with 10 nucleotides matching TRBD1. The origin of this receptor is an adult woman who had mild COVID-19 (a few samples of this study predate the infection). Cell type and time point are not known. Here the CDR3 reads CASSFSSRSGILRGDRGEQYF. In nucleotides, the CDR3 is TGTGCCAGCAGTTTTAGTTCTCGTAGTGGTATTCTTCGAGGGGACAGGGGTGAGCAGTACTTC.